What follows describes a single T cell receptor beta chain. Its antigen is unidentified. The sample is drawn from a study of CD8+ T cells in alopecia areata. The study's findings and limits: Shared TCR sequences were less clear between patients than in mice, possibly partly from HLA diversity. More clonal than normal scalp was lesional scalp, particularly alopecia totalis/universalis.

Punch biopsies of lesional scalp, plus peripheral blood, were taken from alopecia areata patients. Researchers picked out CD4+ and CD8+ T cells from PBMCs by sorting. RNA, once extracted, was reverse transcribed into cDNA for use as the sequencing template. This table comes from immunoSEQ multiplex PCR, and its TCRdb copy is limited to in-frame clones, with some not included. The sample contains about 110,000 clones, about 60% of which appear only once. This CDR3 has 14 amino acids. The ends were cut back, 4 bases at V and 7 bases at J, with 17 bases in the middle. Germline V gene data show CDR1 as SGDLS and CDR2 as YYNGEE.

The clonotype originates from a human donor with alopecia areata. The genes are TRBV9 and TRBJ1-2, with D uncertain. The material sequenced was NKG2D-low CD8+ T cells sorted from blood. Here the CDR3 reads CASSTPGWDGGYTF. In DNA, the CDR3 is TGTGCCAGCAGCACCCCGGGTTGGGATGGTGGCTACACCTTC.